Sequencing of this TCR beta chain was carried out in a study of cytomegalovirus exposure and HLA in healthy donors. Method: immunoSEQ multiplex PCR; TCRdb's copy keeps in-frame clones and lacks some. The sample contains around 190,000 clones, approximately 78% of which appear only once. The CDR3 runs 17 residues. Germline CDR1 MGHRA, CDR2 YSYEKL. The V segment lost 4 bases and the J segment 1 base; nucleotides outside the gene matches: 10. Concerning this clone itself: As yet, its antigen is unknown.

Whole-study findings and limits: The authors listed around 150 TCR beta chains as cytomegalovirus-associated. According to a subsequent analysis, TCR clusters from the first cohort were inclined to appear together in the 120 or so validation repertoires. Cytomegalovirus status, reportedly, was diagnosed with high specificity and sensitivity by the classifier.

Sequencing was done on a sample of PBMCs. The sequence was collected from a woman younger than 45 in good health and CMV-seronegative. The chain employs TRBV4-1 and TRBJ2-3, with 8 nucleotides matching TRBD2. The CDR3 protein is CASSPRLAYGGTDTQYF. In DNA form, the CDR3 reads TGCGCCAGCAGCCCCAGACTAGCGTACGGGGGCACAGATACGCAGTATTTT.